These 23 T cell receptor beta chains share one sample of origin, sequenced in a study of CD8+ T cells in alopecia areata. Extracted from the samples, RNA was reverse transcribed into cDNA to serve as the sequencing template. Data came from immunoSEQ multiplex PCR; TCRdb stores just in-frame clones and leaves some out. This sample carries over 100,000 clones and no singletons, and around 20% goes to the top ten. What was sequenced was lesional skin. The receptor source for this set is a C3H/HeJ mouse with alopecia areata. Strain haplotype (MHC): H2-k.

For this clone: All gene names here are mouse names. The CDR3 end lies 4 residues beyond the end of the read and is filled in from the germline J gene. The rearrangement links TRBV14 to TRBJ1-4; TRBD1 matches at 10 bases. The CDR3 is 15 residues long. Germline V gives CDR1 SGHDT, CDR2 FRDEAV. CDR3: CASRSGTGVPERLFF. The sequenced part of the CDR3 DNA is TGTGCCAGCAGGTCCGGGACAGGGGTTCCCGAA.

This clone showed up just a few times. The genes and germline here are from mouse. Other DNA variants within this sample encode the same CDR3. The CDR3 loop reads CASSVPGQGNTEVFF. The CDR3 DNA, read in part, is TGTGCCAGCAGTGTCCCGGGACAGGGTAACACA. This rearrangement joins TRBV13-1 to TRBJ1-1, with 9 nucleotides matching TRBD1. The read falls 4 residues short of the CDR3 end, and the missing part is taken from the germline J gene. CDR1 is NSHNY, CDR2 SYGAGN, per germline. The CDR3 spans 15 residues. Trimming cost V 3 bases and J 2 bases; bases outside gene matches: 5.

Comments on this clone: The DNA translation disagrees with the TCRdb protein at residue 12, so the protein in this description comes from the DNA. The genes are named according to mouse. The CDR3 end lies 3 residues beyond the end of the read and is filled in from the germline J gene. This chain links TRBV1 with TRBJ1-3; tentative D call: TRBD1 (6 bases). Trimming took 5 bases from V and 0 from J, leaving 11 bases between them. This CDR3 comprises 15 residues. Germline CDR1 reads NSQYPW; CDR2 reads LRSPGD (reference sequence). CDR3 loop: CTCSSGQNSGNTLYF. The sequenced CDR3 bases are TGCACCTGCAGTTCGGGACAAAATTCTGGAAATACG.

Points on this clone: Genes and germline are mouse. The read finishes 4 residues shy of the CDR3 end, and the germline J gene is used to complete it. The V call is TRBV13-1, the J call TRBJ1-4; maybe TRBD1 (6 bases). Per germline, CDR1 NSHNY and CDR2 SYGAGN. There are 15 residues in the CDR3. Between the trimmed V and J ends, which lost 0 bases and 6 bases, there was a span of 12 bases. CDR3 DNA (partial): TGTGCCAGCAGTGATGTGGGGGGCGAGGACGAA. Translation: CASSDVGGEDE. The whole CDR3 sequence is CASSDVGGEDERLFF.

This clone was observed a handful of times. Germline and genes: mouse. The CDR3 end is not reached by the read, which stops 4 residues before it; the germline J gene fills it in. The V gene is TRBV1, the J gene TRBJ2-1; 7 nucleotides line up with TRBD1. This CDR3 contains 14 residues. The germline V gene has CDR1 NSQYPW and CDR2 LRSPGD (reference sequence). This CDR3 reads CTCSAPDREAEQFF. CDR3 DNA (partial): TGCACCTGCAGTGCCCCCGACAGGGAGGCT.

A few counts support this clone. Mouse germline and gene names are used. The CDR3 end lies 4 residues beyond the end of the read and is filled in from the germline J gene. The chain joins TRBV29 to TRBJ2-7, with 7 bases identical to TRBD1. CDR3 size: 14 residues. Trimming took 5 bases from V and 2 from J; bases not matched to a gene: 6. The V gene's germline CDR1 is MSHET and CDR2 SYDVDS. CDR3 loop: CASSRTGETYEQYF. Partial CDR3 DNA: TGTGCTAGCAGTCGAACAGGGGAGACCTAT.

This clone came up a few times. Gene labels here are mouse ones. The read gets to within 4 residues of the CDR3 end, and the germline J gene fills in the rest. The J gene is TRBJ2-7, the V gene TRBV19, with 8 bases matching TRBD2. This CDR3 is 13 amino acids long. Germline CDR1 FNHDT, CDR2 SITEND (reference sequence). The DNA read from the CDR3 is TGTGCCAGCAGTAGCCGGGACTGGTAT. Protein: CASSSRDWY. The entire CDR3 reads CASSSRDWYEQYF.

About this clone itself: Gene names refer to mouse genes. Read coverage stops 4 residues before the CDR3 terminus; the germline J gene supplies the remainder. The rearrangement joins TRBV19 to TRBJ1-1; D perhaps matches TRBD1 (5 bases). Deletions cut 4 bases from V and 2 bases from J, with 9 bases between. Germline V gene data show CDR1 as FNHDT and CDR2 as SITEND (reference sequence). The length of the CDR3 is 13 residues. The part of the CDR3 DNA that was read is TGTGCCAGCAGTGGGGGGGTTAACACA. Translation gives CASSGGVNT. The full-length CDR3 reads as CASSGGVNTEVFF.

On this clone: Gene labels here are mouse ones. The read falls 4 residues short of the CDR3 end, and the missing part is taken from the germline J gene. The chain carries TRBV1 and TRBJ2-3, with 7 positions matching TRBD1. This CDR3 is built from 15 residues. The germline V gene encodes CDR1 NSQYPW and CDR2 LRSPGD (reference sequence). V trimming: 2 bases; J trimming: 0 bases; junction bases outside the gene matches: 2. The sequenced part of the CDR3 DNA is TGCACCTGCAGTGCATCAGGGGGAAGTGCAGAA. Encoded protein: CTCSASGGSAE. The whole CDR3 region reads CTCSASGGSAETLYF.

As for this clone: Gene names and germline match the mouse. The read terminates 4 residues ahead of where the CDR3 ends, so the germline J gene completes it. V is TRBV13-3 and J is TRBJ2-5; 7 bases align to TRBD2. This CDR3 spans 17 amino acids. Germline CDR1 NNHDY, CDR2 SYVADS. Losses at the gene ends were 0 bases for V and 3 bases for J; bases not matched to a gene: 10. CDR3 residues: CASSDAPRLGDQDTQYF. The covered CDR3 bases are TGTGCCAGCAGTGATGCCCCCCGCCTGGGGGATCAAGAC.

Comment on this clone: Genes here carry mouse names. The read ends 4 residues early relative to the CDR3; the germline J gene fills the gap. The chain uses TRBV19 and TRBJ2-4, with TRBD2 matching over 8 bases. CDR1 and CDR2 (germline): FNHDT, SITEND (reference sequence). The CDR3 has 14 residues. The chain's CDR3 is CASSPAGGSNTLYF. CDR3 DNA, as far as it was read: TGTGCCAGCAGTCCGGCTGGGGGGTCAAAC.

Remarks on this clone: Each gene name is a mouse one. The read stops 4 residues short of the end of the CDR3; the missing end is completed from the germline J gene. The rearrangement links TRBV19 to TRBJ2-4, with 8 bases aligning to TRBD2. This CDR3 is 12 amino acids long. Germline loops: CDR1 FNHDT, CDR2 SITEND (reference sequence). The V gene end was trimmed by 10 bases and the J gene end by 0 bases; junction bases not matched to a gene: 1. The CDR3 DNA, read in part, is TGTGCCGGACTGGGAAGTCAAAAC. It encodes CAGLGSQN. The full CDR3 protein reads CAGLGSQNTLYF. Complete variable domain (other parts from reference TRBV19 and TRBJ2-4): GGIITQTPKFLIGQEGQKLTLKCQQNFNHDTMYWYRQDSGKGLRLIYYSITENDLQKGDLSEGYDASREKKSSFSLTVTSAQKNEMAVFLCAGLGSQNTLYFGAGTRLSVL.

Concerning this clone: Gene names and germline refer to mouse. The CDR3 end is not reached by the read, which stops 4 residues before it; the germline J gene fills it in. J is TRBJ2-1 and V is TRBV31, with D possibly being TRBD1 (6 bases). The germline V and J ends were trimmed by 0 bases and 3 bases, with 9 bases remaining between them. CDR1 is GKSSPN, CDR2 SITVG, per germline. This CDR3 has 14 residues. The CDR3 bases that were read are TGTGCCTGGAGTCTAGGCAGGGGCTATGCT. Its protein product is CAWSLGRGYA. The full CDR3 reads CAWSLGRGYAEQFF.

This clone showed up just a few times. Genes here carry mouse names. Read data end 4 residues before the CDR3 end; the end is taken from the germline J gene. The chain has TRBV1 and TRBJ2-7; weak D call: TRBD1 (6 bases). The CDR3 loop spans 14 amino acids. Germline V gene sequence: CDR1 NSQYPW, CDR2 LRSPGD (reference sequence). The CDR3 DNA, read in part, is TGCACCTGCAGTGTCCGGGACACTGCTTAT. It yields the protein CTCSVRDTAY. The entire CDR3 sequence reads CTCSVRDTAYEQYF.

This clone was detected only a few times. Mouse gene names apply. The sequenced fragment ends 4 residues before the CDR3 boundary, so the rest is inferred from the germline J gene. V usage is TRBV13-3 and J usage is TRBJ2-1; D is perhaps TRBD1 (6 bases). Germline loops: CDR1 NNHDY, CDR2 SYVADS. The CDR3 runs 13 residues. The part of the CDR3 DNA that was read is TGTGCCAGCAGTGAGGGGACACAACCT. Its translation: CASSEGTQP. The entire CDR3 sequence reads CASSEGTQPEQFF.

This clone was seen a handful of times. The gene symbols are mouse symbols. The read ends 4 residues before the CDR3 terminus; that terminus is restored from the germline J gene. This rearrangement joins TRBV14 to TRBJ2-5; 8 bases line up with TRBD1. With 5 bases clipped from V and 2 bases from J, the junction kept 7 bases outside the gene matches. Germline V lookup: CDR1 SGHDT, CDR2 FRDEAV. The CDR3 runs 15 residues. CDR3 sequence reads: CASRPTGAGQDTQYF. Incomplete CDR3 DNA: TGTGCCAGCAGGCCGACAGGGGCCGGCCAAGAC. The full variable domain, its missing parts supplied by reference TRBV14 and TRBJ2-5, is EAGVTQSPRYAVLQEGQAVSFWCDPISGHDTLYWYQQPRDQGPQLLVYFRDEAVIDNSQLPSDRFSAVRPKGTNSTLKIQSAKQGDTATYLCASRPTGAGQDTQYFGPGTRLLVL.

This clone was observed a few times. Gene names are the mouse ones. The missing CDR3 end, 4 residues past where the read stops, is filled in from the germline J gene. The V call is TRBV1, the J call TRBJ2-1, with 7 bases fitting TRBD1. Germline trimming cut 4 bases from V and 3 bases from J; bases unmatched to any gene: 3. The CDR3 is 14 residues long. CDR1 is NSQYPW and CDR2 is LRSPGD in the germline V gene (reference sequence). The CDR3 DNA, read in part, is TGCACCTGCAGTGAGGACAGGACCTATGCT. Translating gives CTCSEDRTYA. The entire CDR3 sequence reads CTCSEDRTYAEQFF.

Remarks on this clone: Any gene name here is a mouse gene name. The CDR3 is cut off 4 residues early in the read; its end comes from the germline J gene. The chain couples TRBV13-1 to TRBJ2-7; no firm D call. Germline loops: CDR1 NSHNY, CDR2 SYGAGN. The CDR3 consists of 13 residues. The DNA read from the CDR3 is TGTGCCAGCAGTGATGCAATCCAGTAT. This sequence encodes CASSDAIQY. The whole CDR3 sequence reads CASSDAIQYEQYF.

About this clone itself: Germline and genes here are mouse. From the germline J gene comes the end of the CDR3, since the read stops 4 residues before it. The rearrangement links TRBV19 to TRBJ2-7; possibly TRBD1 for D (5 bases). The germline V and J ends were trimmed by 0 bases and 0 bases, with 10 bases remaining between them. This CDR3 has 15 amino acids. CDR1 and CDR2 from the germline V gene are FNHDT and SITEND (reference sequence). CDR3 DNA (partial): TGTGCCAGCAGTATAGGACAGAAGAGCTCCTAT. Its translation: CASSIGQKSSY. The whole CDR3 reads CASSIGQKSSYEQYF. The full variable domain, in which reference TRBV19 and TRBJ2-7 provide the parts outside the CDR3, is GGIITQTPKFLIGQEGQKLTLKCQQNFNHDTMYWYRQDSGKGLRLIYYSITENDLQKGDLSEGYDASREKKSSFSLTVTSAQKNEMAVFLCASSIGQKSSYEQYFGPGTRLTVL.

Concerning this clone: Mouse gene names apply. The read stops 4 residues short of the end of the CDR3; the missing end is completed from the germline J gene. The chain carries TRBV19 and TRBJ2-7; TRBD1 might be the D (5 bases). CDR3 length: 13 amino acids. Germline CDR1 reads FNHDT; CDR2 reads SITEND (reference sequence). Trimming removed 2 bases from V and 2 bases from J, with 8 bases in between. The CDR3 loop reads CASSISDTYEQYF. CDR3 DNA, as far as it was read: TGTGCCAGCAGTATTTCGGACACCTAT.

As concerns this clone: Gene names refer to mouse genes. The CDR3 extends 4 residues past the end of the read, so its final part is completed from the germline J gene. This rearrangement joins TRBV19 to TRBJ2-7; TRBD1 matches at 9 bases. Germline-derived CDR1 and CDR2 are FNHDT and SITEND (reference sequence). This CDR3 is 13 amino acids long. The part of the CDR3 DNA that was read is TGTGCCAGCAGGGAGACAGGGGGGGAT. Protein: CASRETGGD. In full, the CDR3 reads CASRETGGDEQYF.

This clone was seen only a few times. Genes and germline come from the mouse. The read comes to an end 4 residues before the CDR3 does, leaving the germline J gene to fill in the end. The chain recombines TRBV13-1 with TRBJ1-2, with D tentatively TRBD1 (6 bases). Trimming cost V 4 bases and J 3 bases, with 13 bases left between them. The germline V gene encodes CDR1 NSHNY and CDR2 SYGAGN. The CDR3 has 14 amino acids. CDR3 residues: CASSPDRRDSDYTF. CDR3 bases read: TGTGCCAGCAGTCCCGACAGGAGGGACTCC.

Concerning this clone: All gene names here are mouse names. The read comes to an end 4 residues before the CDR3 does, leaving the germline J gene to fill in the end. The chain recombines TRBV13-3 with TRBJ2-5; 8 bases line up with TRBD2. CDR3 length: 14 residues. Germline CDR1 and CDR2: NNHDY and SYVADS. J was trimmed by 0 bases and V by 5 bases; bases with no gene match: 2. CDR3 loop: CASRMGGNQDTQYF. CDR3 bases read: TGTGCCAGCAGGATGGGGGGGAACCAAGAC.